The clone carrying this T cell receptor (beta chain) was picked up a small number of times. Its matching antigen is unknown. The sample originates from a study of T and B cells in COVID-19 patients. Overall study: Of roughly 22 active-infection patients, over 9 were critically ill with mechanical ventilation or extracorporeal membrane oxygenation. General study results and limits: Few blood samples existed from mildly ill patients during symptoms or early in severe cases.

Multiplex PCR with BIOMED2 TRB-A/B primer pools amplified TRB rearrangements. TCRdb re-called the multiplex PCR reads with MiXCR, one entry per CDR3 protein. Seen here are roughly 12,000 distinct CDR3 sequences, around 30% observed once, and the top ten hold 25% to 35%. Trimming took 7 bases from V and 3 from J, leaving 22 bases between them. CDR3 length: 17 residues. Blood genomic DNA input for TRB amplification was about 240-500 ng. The J gene is TRBJ1-5, the V gene TRBV12-3 or TRBV12-4; TRBD1 is a possible D gene (6 bases). This receptor was taken from a human donor who had recovered from COVID-19. Sequences were obtained from blood. The CDR3, as DNA: TGTGCCAGCACGGGAGCCCGAGAGGGGGGCTACAATCAGCCCCAGCATTTT. Translation gives CASTGAREGGYNQPQHF.